This T cell receptor (beta chain) was profiled in a study of blood T cell repertoires in COVID-19. Study as a whole: Collection of acute and convalescent COVID-19 samples took place in the United States, Italy and Spain. T cells, B-cell-depleted T cells, or PBMCs supplied cDNA or gDNA.

Methods used by the authors: For nucleated cells, counts were estimated from reference gene primer amplification. Produced via immunoSEQ multiplex PCR; TCRdb's table is partial and in-frame only. V, J and clone size were drawn from that table, and D and trimming were deduced from the DNA. The sample lists under 350,000 clones, over 65% occurring once. Sequencing was done on a sample of peripheral blood. This sequence was found in a man in his fifties or sixties who had recovered from COVID-19.

CDR3 bases: TGTGCCAGTTCTCGCAGGAACACCGGGGAGCTGTTTTTT. Amino acid sequence: CASSRRNTGELFF. The chain is built from TRBV19 and TRBJ2-2, with D uncertain. The CDR3 loop spans 13 amino acids. Germline V CDR1 and CDR2: LNHDA, SQIVND (reference sequence). The V gene lost 8 bases and the J gene lost 1 base, with 8 bases spanning the gap. Full variable domain (rest looked up from reference TRBV19 and TRBJ2-2): DGGITQSPKYLFRKEGQNVTLSCEQNLNHDAMYWYRQDPGQGLRLIYYSQIVNDFQKGDIAEGYSVSREKKESFPLTVTSAQKNPTAFYLCASSRRNTGELFFGEGSRLTVL.